This TCR beta chain came from a study of control samples from healthy donors and cancer patients. Data came from immunoSEQ multiplex PCR; TCRdb stores just in-frame clones and leaves some out. The table lists about 12,000 clones, 85% to 95% of them singletons, with over 13% in the top ten. This CDR3 contains 14 residues. The V and J ends lost 3 bases and 3 bases respectively, with 9 bases between them. Germline V CDR1 and CDR2: KGHSH, LQKENI. The sequenced sample was PBMCs. The TCR was taken from a man at least 80 years old with lung cancer. V is TRBV18 and J is TRBJ1-5, with D perhaps TRBD1 (5 bases). CDR3 sequence: CASSPGTLNQPQHF. The CDR3 DNA reads as TGTGCCAGCTCACCTGGGACGCTCAATCAGCCCCAGCATTTT. The whole variable domain, remainder taken from reference TRBV18 and TRBJ1-5, is NAGVMQNPRHLVRRRGQEARLRCSPMKGHSHVYWYRQLPEEGLKFMVYLQKENIIDESGMPKERFSAEFPKEGPSILRIQQVVRGDSAAYFCASSPGTLNQPQHFGDGTRLSIL.